This TCR beta chain was obtained from a study of blood T cells in healthy people across ages. General observations from the study: Unsorted PBMC material precluded a definitive naive versus antigen-experienced comparison. Per-million-T-cell TCR beta diversity fell roughly linearly with age.

Then a second PCR, running about 7 to 11 cycles, was carried out with a sample-barcoded 5' primer and a J-beta primer mix. TCRdb reprocessed the 5' RACE reads with MiXCR, giving one entry per CDR3 protein. The sample lists about 1 million distinct CDR3 sequences; 35% to 55% were seen once. Remarks on this clonotype: Its antigen is not known.

In terms of origin and age, donors were healthy Caucasian individuals from Russia aged roughly 6 to 95. V was shortened by 7 bases and J by 6 bases, with 19 bases between the two germline ends. CDR3 size: 15 residues. CDR1 MNHEY and CDR2 SVGAGI come from the germline V gene. This TCR was sampled from a woman aged 60 to 75 in good health. This chain joins TRBV6-5 and TRBJ2-1; perhaps D is TRBD1 or TRBD2 (6 bases each). Sequencing was performed on blood. CDR3 nucleotide sequence: TGTGCCAGCAACCCAGGGGAGGAGAGTCGCAATGAGCAGTTCTTC. Encoded protein: CASNPGEESRNEQFF.